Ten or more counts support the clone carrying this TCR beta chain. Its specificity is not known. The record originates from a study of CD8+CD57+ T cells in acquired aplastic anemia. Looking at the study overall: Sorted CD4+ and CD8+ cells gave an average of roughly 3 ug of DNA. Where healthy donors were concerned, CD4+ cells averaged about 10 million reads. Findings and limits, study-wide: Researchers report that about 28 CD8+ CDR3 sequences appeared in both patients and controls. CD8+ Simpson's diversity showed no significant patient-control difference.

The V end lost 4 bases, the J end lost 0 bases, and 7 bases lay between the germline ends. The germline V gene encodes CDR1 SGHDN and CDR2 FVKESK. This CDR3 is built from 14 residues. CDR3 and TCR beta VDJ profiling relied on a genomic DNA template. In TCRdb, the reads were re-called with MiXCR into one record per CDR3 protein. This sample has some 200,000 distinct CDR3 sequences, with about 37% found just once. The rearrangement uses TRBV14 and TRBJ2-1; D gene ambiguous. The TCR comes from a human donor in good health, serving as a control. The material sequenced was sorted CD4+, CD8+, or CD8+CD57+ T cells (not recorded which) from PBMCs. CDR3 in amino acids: CASSRLSSYNEQFF. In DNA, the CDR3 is TGTGCCAGCAGCCGACTGAGCTCCTACAATGAGCAGTTCTTC.